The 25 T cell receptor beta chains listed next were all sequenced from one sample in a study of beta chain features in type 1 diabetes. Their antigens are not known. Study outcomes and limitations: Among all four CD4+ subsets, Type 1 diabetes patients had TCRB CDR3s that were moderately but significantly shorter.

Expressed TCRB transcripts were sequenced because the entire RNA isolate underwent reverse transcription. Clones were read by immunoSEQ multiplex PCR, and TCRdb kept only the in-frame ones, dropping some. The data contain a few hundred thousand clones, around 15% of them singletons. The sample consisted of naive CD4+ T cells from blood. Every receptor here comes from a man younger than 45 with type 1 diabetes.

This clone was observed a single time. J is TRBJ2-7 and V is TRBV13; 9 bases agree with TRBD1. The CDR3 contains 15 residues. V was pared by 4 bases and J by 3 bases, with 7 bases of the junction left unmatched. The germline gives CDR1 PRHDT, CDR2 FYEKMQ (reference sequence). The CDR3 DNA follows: TGTGCCAGCAGCTCCGCCCTGACAGGGGGCTACGAGCAGTACTTC. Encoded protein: CASSSALTGGYEQYF.

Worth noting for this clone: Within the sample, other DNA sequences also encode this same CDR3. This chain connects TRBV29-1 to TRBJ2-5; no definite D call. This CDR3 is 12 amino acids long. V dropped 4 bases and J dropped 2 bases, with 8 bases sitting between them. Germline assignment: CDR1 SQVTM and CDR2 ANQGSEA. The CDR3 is CSVGYRQETQYF. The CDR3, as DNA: TGCAGCGTTGGATACAGACAAGAGACCCAGTACTTC.

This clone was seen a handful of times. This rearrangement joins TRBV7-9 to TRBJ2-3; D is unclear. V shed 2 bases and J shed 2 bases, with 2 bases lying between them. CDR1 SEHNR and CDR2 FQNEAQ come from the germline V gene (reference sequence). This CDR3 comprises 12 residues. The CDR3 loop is CASSLFTDTQYF. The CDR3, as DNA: TGTGCCAGCAGCTTATTCACAGATACGCAGTATTTT.

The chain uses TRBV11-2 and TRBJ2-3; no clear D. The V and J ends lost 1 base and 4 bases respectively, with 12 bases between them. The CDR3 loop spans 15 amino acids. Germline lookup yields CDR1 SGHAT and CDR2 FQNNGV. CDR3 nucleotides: TGTGCCAGCAGCTTAGGTTCCCCCCGGGCAGATACGCAGTATTTT. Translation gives CASSLGSPRADTQYF.

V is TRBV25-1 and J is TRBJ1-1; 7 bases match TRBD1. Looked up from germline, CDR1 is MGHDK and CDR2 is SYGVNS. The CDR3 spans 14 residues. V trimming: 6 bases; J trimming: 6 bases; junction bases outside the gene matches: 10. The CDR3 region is CASRGQQGRAEAFF. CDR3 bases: TGTGCCAGCAGGGGACAGCAGGGTCGAGCTGAAGCTTTCTTT.

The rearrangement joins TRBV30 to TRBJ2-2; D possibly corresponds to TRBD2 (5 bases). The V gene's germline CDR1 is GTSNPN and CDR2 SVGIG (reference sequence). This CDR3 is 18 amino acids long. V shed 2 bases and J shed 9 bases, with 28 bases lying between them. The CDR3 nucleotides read TGTGCCTGGAGTCTCCCCGAACTAGATCGGCCGATGACGCGGGAGCTGTTTTTT. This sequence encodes CAWSLPELDRPMTRELFF.

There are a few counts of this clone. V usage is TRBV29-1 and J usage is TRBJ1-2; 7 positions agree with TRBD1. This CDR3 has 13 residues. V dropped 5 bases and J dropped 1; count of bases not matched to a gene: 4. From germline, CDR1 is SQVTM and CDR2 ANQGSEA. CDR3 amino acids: CSVTSGGNYGYTF. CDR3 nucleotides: TGCAGCGTTACTTCAGGGGGTAACTATGGCTACACCTTC.

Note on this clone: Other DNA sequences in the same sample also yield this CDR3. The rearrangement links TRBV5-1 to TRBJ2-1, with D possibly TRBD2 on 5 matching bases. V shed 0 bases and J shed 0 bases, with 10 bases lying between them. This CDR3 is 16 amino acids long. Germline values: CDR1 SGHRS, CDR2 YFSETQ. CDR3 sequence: CASSLAGLNSYNEQFF. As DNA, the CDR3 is TGCGCCAGCAGCTTGGCGGGGTTAAACTCCTACAATGAGCAGTTCTTC.

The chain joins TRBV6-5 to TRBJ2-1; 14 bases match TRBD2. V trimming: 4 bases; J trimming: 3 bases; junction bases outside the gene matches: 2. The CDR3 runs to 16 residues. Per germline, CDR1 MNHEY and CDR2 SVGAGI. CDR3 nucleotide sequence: TGTGCCAGCAGTTCCGGGACTAGCGGGAGCTACAATGAGCAGTTCTTC. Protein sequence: CASSSGTSGSYNEQFF.

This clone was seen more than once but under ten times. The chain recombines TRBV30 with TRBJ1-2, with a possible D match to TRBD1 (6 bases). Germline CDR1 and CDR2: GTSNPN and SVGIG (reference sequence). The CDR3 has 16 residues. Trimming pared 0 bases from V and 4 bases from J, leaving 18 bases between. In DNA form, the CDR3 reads TGTGCCTGGAGTGTACAGGGCGGACAGCCCGTCTATGGCTACACCTTC. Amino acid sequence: CAWSVQGGQPVYGYTF.

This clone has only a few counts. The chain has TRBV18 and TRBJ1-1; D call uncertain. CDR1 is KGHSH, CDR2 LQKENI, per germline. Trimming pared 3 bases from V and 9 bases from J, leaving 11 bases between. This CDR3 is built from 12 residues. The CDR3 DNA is TGTGCCAGCTCACCGATGGAGGGTCAAGCTTTCTTT. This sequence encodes CASSPMEGQAFF.

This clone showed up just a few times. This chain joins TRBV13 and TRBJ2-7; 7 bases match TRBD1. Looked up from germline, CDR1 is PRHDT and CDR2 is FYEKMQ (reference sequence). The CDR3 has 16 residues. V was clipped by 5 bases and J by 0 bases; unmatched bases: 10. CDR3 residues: CASSRPGPGGSYEQYF. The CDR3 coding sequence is TGTGCCAGCAGCAGACCGGGGCCAGGGGGCTCCTACGAGCAGTACTTC.

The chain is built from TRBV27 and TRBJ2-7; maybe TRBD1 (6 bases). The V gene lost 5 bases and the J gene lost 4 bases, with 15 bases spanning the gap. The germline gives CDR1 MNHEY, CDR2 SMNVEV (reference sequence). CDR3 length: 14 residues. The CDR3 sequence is CASSLVQGTYEQYF. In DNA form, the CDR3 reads TGTGCCAGCAGTCTCGTACAGGGAACATACGAGCAGTACTTC.

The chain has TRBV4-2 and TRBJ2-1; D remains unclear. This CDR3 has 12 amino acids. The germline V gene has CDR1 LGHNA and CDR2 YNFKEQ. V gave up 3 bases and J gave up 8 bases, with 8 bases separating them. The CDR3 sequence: CASSHKSYEQFF. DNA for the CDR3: TGTGCCAGCAGCCACAAGAGCTATGAGCAGTTCTTC.

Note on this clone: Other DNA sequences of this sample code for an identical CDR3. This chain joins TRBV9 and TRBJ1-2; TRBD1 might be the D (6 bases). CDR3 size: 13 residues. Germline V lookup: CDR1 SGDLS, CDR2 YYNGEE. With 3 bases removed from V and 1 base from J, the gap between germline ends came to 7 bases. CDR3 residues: CASSAQGNYGYTF. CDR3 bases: TGTGCCAGCAGCGCACAGGGTAACTATGGCTACACCTTC.

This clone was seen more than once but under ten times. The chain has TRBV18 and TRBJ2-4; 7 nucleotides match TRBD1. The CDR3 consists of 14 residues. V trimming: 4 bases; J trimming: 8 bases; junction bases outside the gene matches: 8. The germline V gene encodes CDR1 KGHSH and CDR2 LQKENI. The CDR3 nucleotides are TGTGCCAGCTCACGAGGGGACAGAGGGGACATTCAGTACTTC. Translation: CASSRGDRGDIQYF.

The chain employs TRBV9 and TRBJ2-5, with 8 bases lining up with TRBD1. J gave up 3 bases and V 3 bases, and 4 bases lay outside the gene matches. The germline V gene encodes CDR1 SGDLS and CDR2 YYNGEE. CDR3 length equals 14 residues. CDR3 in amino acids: CASSADRAKETQYF. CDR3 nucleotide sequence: TGTGCCAGCAGCGCGGACAGGGCGAAAGAGACCCAGTACTTC.

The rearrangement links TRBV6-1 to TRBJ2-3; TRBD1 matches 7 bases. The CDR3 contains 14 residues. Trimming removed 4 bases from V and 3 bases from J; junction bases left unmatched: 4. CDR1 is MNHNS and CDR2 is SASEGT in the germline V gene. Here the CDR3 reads CASSVRQGTDTQYF. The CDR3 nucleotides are TGTGCCAGCAGTGTACGACAGGGAACAGATACGCAGTATTTT.

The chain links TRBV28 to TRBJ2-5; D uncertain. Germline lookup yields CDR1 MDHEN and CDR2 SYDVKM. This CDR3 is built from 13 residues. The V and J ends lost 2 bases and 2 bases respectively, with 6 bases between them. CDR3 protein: CASSLGKQETQYF. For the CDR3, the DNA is TGTGCCAGCAGTTTAGGGAAACAAGAGACCCAGTACTTC.

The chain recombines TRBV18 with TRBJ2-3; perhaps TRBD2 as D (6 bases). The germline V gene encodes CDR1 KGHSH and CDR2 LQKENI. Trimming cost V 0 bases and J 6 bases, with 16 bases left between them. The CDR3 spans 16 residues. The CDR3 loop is CASSPPGGARIDTQYF. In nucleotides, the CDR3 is TGTGCCAGCTCACCACCAGGCGGGGCCCGCATCGATACGCAGTATTTT.

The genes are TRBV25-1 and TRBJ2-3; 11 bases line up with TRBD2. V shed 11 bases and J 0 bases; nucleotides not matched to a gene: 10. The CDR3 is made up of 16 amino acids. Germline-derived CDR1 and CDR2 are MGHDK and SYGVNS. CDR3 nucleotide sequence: TGTGCCGCAGGGACTAGCGGATATTTTAGCACAGATACGCAGTATTTT. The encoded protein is CAAGTSGYFSTDTQYF. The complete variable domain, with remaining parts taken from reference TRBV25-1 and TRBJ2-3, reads EADIYQTPRYLVIGTGKKITLECSQTMGHDKMYWYQQDPGMELHLIHYSYGVNSTEKGDLSSESTVSRIRTEHFPLTLESARPSHTSQYLCAAGTSGYFSTDTQYFGPGTRLTVL.

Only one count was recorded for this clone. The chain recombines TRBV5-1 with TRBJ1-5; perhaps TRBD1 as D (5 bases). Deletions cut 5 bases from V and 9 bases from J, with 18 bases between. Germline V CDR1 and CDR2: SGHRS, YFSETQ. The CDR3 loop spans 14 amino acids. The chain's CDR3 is CASSPDRESGPQHF. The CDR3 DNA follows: TGCGCCAGCAGTCCTGACAGAGAGAGCGGGCCCCAGCATTTT.

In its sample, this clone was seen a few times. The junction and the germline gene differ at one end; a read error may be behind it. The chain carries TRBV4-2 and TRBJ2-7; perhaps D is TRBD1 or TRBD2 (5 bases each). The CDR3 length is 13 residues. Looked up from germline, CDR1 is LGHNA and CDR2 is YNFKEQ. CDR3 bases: TGTGCCAGCAGCCAAGGGCTCCTCCGGGACCGAAACTTC. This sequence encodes CASSQGLLRDRNF.

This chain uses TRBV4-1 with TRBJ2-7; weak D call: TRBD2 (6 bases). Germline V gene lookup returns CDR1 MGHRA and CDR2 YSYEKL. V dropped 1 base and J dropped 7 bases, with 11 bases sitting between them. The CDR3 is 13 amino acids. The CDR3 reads CASSQGTGREQYF. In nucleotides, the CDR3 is TGCGCCAGCAGCCAAGGTACGGGGAGGGAGCAGTACTTC.

The CDR3 is CSVEDRGSSGANVLTF. The CDR3 DNA follows: TGCAGCGTTGAAGATCGGGGGAGCTCTGGGGCCAACGTCCTGACTTTC. This chain uses TRBV29-1 with TRBJ2-6, with D tentatively TRBD2 (6 bases). The germline V gene has CDR1 SQVTM and CDR2 ANQGSEA. The CDR3 contains 16 residues. Trimming took off 0 bases at V and 0 bases at J, with 9 bases between the two ends.